This T cell receptor (beta chain) appears in the sequencing data of a study of long-term antiretroviral therapy in people with HIV (dated by TCRdb to between 2021 and 2024). Notes on the research overall: The earliest samples were collected approximately a decade before the 2015 WHO recommendation for immediate ART, a period when ART was typically delayed until CD4 counts fell. This retrospective serial study examined whether starting ART and sustained HIV suppression were associated with changes in the composition and diversity of the TRB repertoire in peripheral blood. A total of about 200 cryopreserved PBMC samples were contributed to the cohort by 30 adults with confirmed HIV infection, with samples collected serially over a mean of approximately six years (range 1-12). Among the approximately 30 participants with HIV, eleven were female. No cross-contamination during QIAcube processing was shown when test extractions of a monoclonal T-cell line were performed alongside 33 polyclonal samples.

The research as a whole found: Starting ART was linked to a significant rise in TRB diversity, yet even with long-term ART the diversity remained significantly lower than in transplant donor controls. No data were available on ART adherence, viral resistance or therapy changes, limiting inferences about post-ART repertoire changes. Because cell numbers in pre-ART samples were limited, unsorted PBMC were profiled instead of sorted CD4+ and CD8+ T cells. The samples were dated from 2004 to 2017, and the ART regimens that were used may be less effective than current ART regimens. The repertoire was dominated across all time points by expanded TRB clones identified before ART initiation, although this dominance was seen to fluctuate and to decrease in many PLHIV after ART. CDR3 length ranges in HIV repertoires were narrower than in controls, and network structure suggested an antigen-experienced repertoire with only a slight naive shift after ART. Because PBMC availability was limited, only the TCR beta chain was sequenced, with no alpha chain pairing.

Inclusion was restricted to participants for whom at least one PBMC sample before ART initiation and at least two post-ART samples were available. Every participant with HIV received treatment in the United States of America. Cryopreserved samples of about 1-11 million PBMC were thawed and washed before DNA extraction. At the time of the earliest PBMC sample, participants with HIV were aged between roughly 20 and 55 years. Per participant, PBMC samples came from 1-4 timepoints prior to ART initiation and 2-8 timepoints following ART initiation, for a median of 7 samples. For every participant, serial HIV viral load, CD4+ T-cell count, ART history and demographic data were obtained. Genomic DNA was extracted from unsorted PBMC with a Qiagen kit on a QIAcube, with processing performed in batches of 12 samples. The immunoSEQ hsTCRB v3.0 assay was used at survey level resolution to sequence the TRB variable region. A depth of roughly 40,000-55,000 T-cell genomes per sample was targeted for TRB sequencing. Pooled TRB libraries were sequenced on an Illumina MiSeq with a v3 150-cycle kit. The published analysis was carried out like this. Repertoire analysis ran in R within a reproducible Nextflow workflow covering QC, data transformation and analysis. LymphoSeq2, an R package for exploring AIRR-Seq data, was used to implement the custom analyses. Several samples that yielded fewer than 5000 total TRB sequences were excluded, so that fewer than 250 HIV repertoires were analyzed. Of the 188 retained HIV repertoires, under 65 were collected before and roughly 130 after ART initiation. Repertoires were downsampled to 5000 TRB nucleotide sequences, and summary statistics were averaged over 100 downsampling iterations. The analysis kept only TRB sequences whose CDR3 regions were at least seven amino acids long. Two measures captured diversity: a Shannon entropy-derived clonality score and the Gini coefficient. Repertoire networks linked the top 5000 CDR3 amino acid sequences whenever two sequences differed by an edit distance of one. GLIPH2 predicted antigen specificity groups and MHC restriction for TRB CDR3 amino acid sequences. To flag known CMV, EBV, HIV or tissue antigen associations, CDR3 amino acid sequences were matched against VDJdb and McPAS-TCR. Pre-ART, post-ART and control groups were compared with Wilcoxon signed-rank tests and Holm-Bonferroni correction. TCRdb took over this immuneACCESS table, retaining in-frame rearrangements with V and J assigned. Such tables are incomplete; in checked studies, under half of the missing clones stem from an unresolved V gene, and the remainder is unexplained. V and J calls and clone size are given by that table; D and trimming were obtained from the DNA. The sample data list about 34,000 clones, and around 90% of these were observed just once. The ten largest clonotypes hold 10% to 15% of the sample.

In the germline V gene (reference sequence), CDR1 corresponds to SEHNR and CDR2 to FQNEAQ. At the junction V is shortened by 1 base and J by 1 base; bases outside the gene matches: 5. Counted from cysteine to phenylalanine, this CDR3 has 17 amino acids. Kept here is only the CDR3 DNA, which spans 51 bases and is read in frame from base 1. With respect to this clone: This clone's antigen is unknown. Nothing much larger sits one base from this clone, and base qualities are not available.

The chain is made from TRBV7-9 and TRBJ2-5, and 11 junction bases match TRBD2. The TCR comes from a man between 18 and 35 years old with HIV. Sequences were derived from unsorted PBMCs, sampled 1.1 years after starting antiretroviral therapy. The nucleotide sequence is TGTGCCAGCAGCTTAGGTCGGCTAGCGGGGGGCCAAGAGACCCAGTACTTC. This is translated as CASSLGRLAGGQETQYF.